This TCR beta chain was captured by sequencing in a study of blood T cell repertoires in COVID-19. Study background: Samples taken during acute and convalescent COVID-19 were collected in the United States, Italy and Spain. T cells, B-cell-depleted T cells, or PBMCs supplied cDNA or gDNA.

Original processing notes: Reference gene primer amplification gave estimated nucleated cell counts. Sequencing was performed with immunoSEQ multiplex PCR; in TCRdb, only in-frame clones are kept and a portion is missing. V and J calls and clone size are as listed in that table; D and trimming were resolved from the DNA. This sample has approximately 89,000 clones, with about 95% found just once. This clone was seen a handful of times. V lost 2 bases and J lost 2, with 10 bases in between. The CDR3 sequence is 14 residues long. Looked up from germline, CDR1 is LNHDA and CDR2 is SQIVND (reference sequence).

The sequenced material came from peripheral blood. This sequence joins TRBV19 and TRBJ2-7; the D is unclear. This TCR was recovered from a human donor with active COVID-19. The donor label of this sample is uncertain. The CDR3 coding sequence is TGTGCCAGTAGTATAAGAGCATACGCCTACGAGCAGTACTTC. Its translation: CASSIRAYAYEQYF.